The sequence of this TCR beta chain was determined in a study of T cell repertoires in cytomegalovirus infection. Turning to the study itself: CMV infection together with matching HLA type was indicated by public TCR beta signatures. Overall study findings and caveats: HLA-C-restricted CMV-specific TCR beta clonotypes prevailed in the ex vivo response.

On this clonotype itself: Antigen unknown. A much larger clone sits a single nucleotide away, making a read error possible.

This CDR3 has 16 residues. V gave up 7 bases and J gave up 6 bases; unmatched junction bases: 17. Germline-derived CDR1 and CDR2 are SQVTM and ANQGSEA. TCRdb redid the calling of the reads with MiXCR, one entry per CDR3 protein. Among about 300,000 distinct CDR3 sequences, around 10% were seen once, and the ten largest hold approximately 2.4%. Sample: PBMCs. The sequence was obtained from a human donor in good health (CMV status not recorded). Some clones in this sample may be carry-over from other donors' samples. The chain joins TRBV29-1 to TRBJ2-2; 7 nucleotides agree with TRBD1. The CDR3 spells CSALGIGGSSPGELFF. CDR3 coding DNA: TGCAGCGCTCTAGGGATAGGGGGCTCTTCTCCCGGGGAGCTGTTTTTT.